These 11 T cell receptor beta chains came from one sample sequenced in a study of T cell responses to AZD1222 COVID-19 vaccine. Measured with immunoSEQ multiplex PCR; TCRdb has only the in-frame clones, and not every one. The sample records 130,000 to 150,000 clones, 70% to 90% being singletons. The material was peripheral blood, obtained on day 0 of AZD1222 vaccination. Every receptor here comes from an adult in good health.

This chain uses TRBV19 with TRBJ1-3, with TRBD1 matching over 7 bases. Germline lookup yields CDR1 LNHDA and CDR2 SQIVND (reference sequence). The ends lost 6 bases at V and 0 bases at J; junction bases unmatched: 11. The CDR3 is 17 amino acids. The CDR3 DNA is TGTGCCAGTAGGGGACAGAGACAGACAAACTCTGGAAACACCATATATTTT. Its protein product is CASRGQRQTNSGNTIYF.

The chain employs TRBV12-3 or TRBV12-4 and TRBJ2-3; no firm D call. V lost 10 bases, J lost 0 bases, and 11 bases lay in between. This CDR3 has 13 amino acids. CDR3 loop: CATVGPSTDTQYF. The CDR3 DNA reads TGTGCCACCGTAGGACCTAGCACAGATACGCAGTATTTT.

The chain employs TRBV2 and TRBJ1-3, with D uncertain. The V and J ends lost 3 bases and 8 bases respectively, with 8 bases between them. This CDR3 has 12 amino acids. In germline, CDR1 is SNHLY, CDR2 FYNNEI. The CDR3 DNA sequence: TGTGCCAGCAGTGACAGTTTATACACCATATATTTT. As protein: CASSDSLYTIYF.

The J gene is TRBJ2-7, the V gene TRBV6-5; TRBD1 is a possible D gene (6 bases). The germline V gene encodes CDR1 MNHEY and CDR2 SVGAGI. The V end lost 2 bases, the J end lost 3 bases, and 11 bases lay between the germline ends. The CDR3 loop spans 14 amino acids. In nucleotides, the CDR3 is TGTGCCAGCAGTTACGACGGGACAAGCTACGAGCAGTACTTC. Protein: CASSYDGTSYEQYF.

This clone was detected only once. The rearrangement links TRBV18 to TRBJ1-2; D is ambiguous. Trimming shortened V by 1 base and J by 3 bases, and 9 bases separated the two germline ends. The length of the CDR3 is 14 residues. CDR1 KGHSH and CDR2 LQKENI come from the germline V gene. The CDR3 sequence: CASSPLPADYGYTF. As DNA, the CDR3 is TGTGCCAGCTCACCACTCCCGGCGGACTATGGCTACACCTTC.

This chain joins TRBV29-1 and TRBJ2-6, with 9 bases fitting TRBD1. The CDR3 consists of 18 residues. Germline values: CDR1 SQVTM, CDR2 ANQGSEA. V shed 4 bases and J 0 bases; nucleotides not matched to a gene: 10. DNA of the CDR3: TGCAGCGTTGTCCTAAGATGGACAGGGGCCTCTGGGGCCAACGTCCTGACTTTC. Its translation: CSVVLRWTGASGANVLTF.

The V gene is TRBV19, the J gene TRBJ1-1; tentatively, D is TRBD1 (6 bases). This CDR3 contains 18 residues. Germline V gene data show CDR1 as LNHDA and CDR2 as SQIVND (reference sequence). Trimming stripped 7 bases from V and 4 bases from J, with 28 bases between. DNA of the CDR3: TGTGCCAGTATGCTTTCCGGGACACGAAGATTGGGTAGCACTGAAGCTTTCTTT. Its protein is CASMLSGTRRLGSTEAFF.

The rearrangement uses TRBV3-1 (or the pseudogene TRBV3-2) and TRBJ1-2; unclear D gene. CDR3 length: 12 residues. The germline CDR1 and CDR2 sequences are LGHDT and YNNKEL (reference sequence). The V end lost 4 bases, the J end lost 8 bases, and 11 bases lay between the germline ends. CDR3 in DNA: TGTGCCAGCAGCCCTTGGACCGGGGGCTACACCTTC. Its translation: CASSPWTGGYTF.

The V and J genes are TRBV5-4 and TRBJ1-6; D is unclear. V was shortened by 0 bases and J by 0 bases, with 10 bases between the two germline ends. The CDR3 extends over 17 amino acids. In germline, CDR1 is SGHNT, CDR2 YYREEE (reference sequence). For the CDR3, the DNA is TGTGCCAGCAGCTTGGGAGTCGGAAGCTCCTATAATTCACCCCTCCACTTT. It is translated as CASSLGVGSSYNSPLHF. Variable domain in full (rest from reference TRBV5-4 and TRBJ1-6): ETGVTQSPTHLIKTRGQQVTLRCSSQSGHNTVSWYQQALGQGPQFIFQYYREEENGRGNFPPRFSGLQFPNYSSELNVNALELDDSALYLCASSLGVGSSYNSPLHFGNGTRLTVT.

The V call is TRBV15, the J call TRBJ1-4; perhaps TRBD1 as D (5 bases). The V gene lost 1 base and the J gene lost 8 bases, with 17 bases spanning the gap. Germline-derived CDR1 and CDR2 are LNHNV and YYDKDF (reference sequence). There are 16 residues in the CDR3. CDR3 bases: TGTGCCACCAGCAGAGTGGTTTATCGAGGGGACGAAAAACTGTTTTTT. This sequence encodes CATSRVVYRGDEKLFF.

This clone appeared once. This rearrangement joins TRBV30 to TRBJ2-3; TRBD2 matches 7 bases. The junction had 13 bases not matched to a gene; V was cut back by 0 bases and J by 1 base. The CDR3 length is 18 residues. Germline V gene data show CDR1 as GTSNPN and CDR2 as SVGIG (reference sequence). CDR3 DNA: TGTGCCTGGAGTGTAGCGCGCGGGGGTAATTTCGGCACAGATACGCAGTATTTT. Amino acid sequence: CAWSVARGGNFGTDTQYF.